The 32 T cell receptor beta chains below were found in one sample sequenced in a study of shared clonotypes between healthy human individuals. This table comes from immunoSEQ multiplex PCR, and its TCRdb copy is limited to in-frame clones, with some not included. This sample has 2,100,000 or so clones, with approximately 96% found just once. Sequenced material: naive CD4+ T cells sorted from blood. This sample's subset: CD45RA+ positively selected. Every receptor here comes from a man aged 18 to 30 in good health.

The rearrangement links TRBV27 to TRBJ2-1, with 7 positions matching TRBD2. The CDR3 sequence is 17 residues long. The germline gives CDR1 MNHEY, CDR2 SMNVEV (reference sequence). V lost 2 bases to trimming and J lost 7 bases; unmatched junction nucleotides: 14. The CDR3 bases are TGTGCCAGCAGTTTACAACGATTTGTCGGGGGAGGGAATGAGCAGTTCTTC. Translation gives CASSLQRFVGGGNEQFF.

V usage is TRBV7-2 and J usage is TRBJ2-3; D gene unclear. The ends were cut back, 1 base at V and 1 base at J, with 9 bases in the middle. The CDR3 sequence is 15 residues long. Germline V gene lookup returns CDR1 SGHTA and CDR2 FQGNSA. Here the CDR3 DNA reads TGTGCCAGCAGCTTAGATGGCGGCCGCACAGATACGCAGTATTTT. Translation: CASSLDGGRTDTQYF.

The rearrangement joins TRBV5-1 to TRBJ1-3; D ambiguous. Deletions cut 4 bases from V and 2 bases from J, with 13 bases between. The CDR3 is 15 amino acids. Germline V gene lookup returns CDR1 SGHRS and CDR2 YFSETQ. The CDR3 DNA follows: TGCGCCAGCAGCGCTCGGAGAGGCCCTGGAAACACCATATATTTT. Residues: CASSARRGPGNTIYF.

The rearrangement links TRBV7-2 to TRBJ2-2, with TRBD1 identical over 7 bases. The CDR3 contains 14 residues. Germline V gene sequence: CDR1 SGHTA, CDR2 FQGNSA. The V gene end was trimmed by 5 bases and the J gene end by 6 bases; junction bases not matched to a gene: 6. In DNA, the CDR3 is TGTGCCAGCAGCCCACGACAGGGACCCGGGGAGCTGTTTTTT. Protein sequence: CASSPRQGPGELFF.

The CDR3 nucleotides are TGTGCCACCAGCAGAGATGGGACGGGAGCAGATGAGCAGTTCTTC. The encoded protein is CATSRDGTGADEQFF. The genes are TRBV15 and TRBJ2-1, with a tentative D call TRBD2 (6 bases). The V gene's germline CDR1 is LNHNV and CDR2 YYDKDF (reference sequence). Trimming cost V 0 bases and J 8 bases, with 14 bases left between them. The CDR3 contains 15 residues.

V and J are TRBV28 and TRBJ1-3; perhaps TRBD1 as D (5 bases). V lost 5 bases and J lost 1, with 18 bases in between. The CDR3 has 17 amino acids. Germline CDR1 reads MDHEN; CDR2 reads SYDVKM. CDR3 sequence reads: CASSPYVQELSGNTIYF. In DNA form, the CDR3 reads TGTGCCAGCAGTCCGTACGTACAGGAGCTTTCTGGAAACACCATATATTTT.

This chain connects TRBV28 to TRBJ2-7; D is ambiguous. The CDR3 loop spans 12 amino acids. Germline assignment: CDR1 MDHEN and CDR2 SYDVKM. V shed 8 bases and J shed 4 bases, with 12 bases lying between them. In DNA form, the CDR3 reads TGTGCCAGCTCCTCCTCCCTTTACGAGCAGTACTTC. Residues: CASSSSLYEQYF.

The table lists this clone with a count of one. The chain couples TRBV6-4 to TRBJ2-3; D is undetermined. The CDR3 covers 14 residues. Germline V gives CDR1 MRHNA, CDR2 SNTAGT. Between the trimmed V and J ends, which lost 4 bases and 1 base, there was a span of 9 bases. The CDR3 coding sequence is TGTGCCAGCAGTGGAGCAGGAGGCACAGATACGCAGTATTTT. The encoded protein is CASSGAGGTDTQYF.

The chain links TRBV28 to TRBJ2-4, with D possibly being TRBD2 (6 bases). The CDR3 covers 11 residues. Trimming pared 10 bases from V and 7 bases from J, leaving 11 bases between. Germline V lookup: CDR1 MDHEN, CDR2 SYDVKM. In nucleotides, the CDR3 is TGTGCCACCTTTGGGGGGAACATTCAGTACTTC. It translates to CATFGGNIQYF.

V usage is TRBV10-3 and J usage is TRBJ2-1; perhaps TRBD2 as D (6 bases). Germline V gene sequence: CDR1 ENHRY, CDR2 SYGVKD. V lost 0 bases and J 8 bases, leaving 17 bases between the germline ends. This CDR3 has 16 residues. This CDR3 reads CAISESGGLRSHEQFF. Here the CDR3 DNA reads TGTGCCATCAGTGAGTCGGGCGGACTACGGTCGCATGAGCAGTTCTTC.

V gene TRBV5-4 combines with J gene TRBJ2-7, with 7 bases fitting TRBD1. The CDR3 is made up of 14 amino acids. CDR1 and CDR2 from the germline V gene are SGHNT and YYREEE (reference sequence). V was clipped by 7 bases and J by 5 bases; unmatched bases: 12. The CDR3 nucleotides are TGTGCCAGCGGAAGGGGGCTCCAGGGGGACGAGCAGTACTTC. Protein: CASGRGLQGDEQYF.

V and J are TRBV29-1 and TRBJ2-5; perhaps TRBD2 as D (5 bases). This CDR3 has 15 residues. CDR1 is SQVTM and CDR2 is ANQGSEA in the germline V gene. The germline V and J ends were trimmed by 6 bases and 5 bases, with 22 bases remaining between them. CDR3 bases: TGCAGCGTCTACGGGAACCAACGACTCGGCGAGACCCAGTACTTC. Translating it yields CSVYGNQRLGETQYF.

This chain uses TRBV10-3 with TRBJ2-1, with TRBD2 matching 13 bases. V lost 2 bases, J lost 8 bases, and 3 bases stayed unmatched. Germline loops: CDR1 ENHRY, CDR2 SYGVKD. This CDR3 region has 15 residues. The CDR3 is CAISEGLAGVYEQFF. The CDR3 DNA is TGTGCCATCAGTGAGGGACTAGCGGGAGTGTATGAGCAGTTCTTC.

V and J are TRBV6-6 and TRBJ1-3; D gene uncertain. V was clipped by 6 bases and J by 8 bases, with 14 bases between them. Germline V gives CDR1 MNHNY, CDR2 SVGAGI (reference sequence). CDR3 length: 13 residues. CDR3 nucleotide sequence: TGTGCCAGCAGGGTTCGACCGCAAGACACCATATATTTT. Translated: CASRVRPQDTIYF.

The chain carries TRBV19 and TRBJ2-7; the D gene could be TRBD1 or TRBD2 (6 bases each). The CDR3 is 16 residues long. Deletions cut 6 bases from V and 6 bases from J, with 24 bases between. Germline V gene lookup returns CDR1 LNHDA and CDR2 SQIVND (reference sequence). The CDR3 nucleotides are TGTGCCAGTAGCAGGGGCCAAGCGGGCGGGACTGGCGAGCAGTACTTC. It codes for CASSRGQAGGTGEQYF.

This chain uses TRBV29-1 with TRBJ1-1; D gene uncertain. Germline values: CDR1 SQVTM, CDR2 ANQGSEA. The ends were cut back, 0 bases at V and 1 base at J, with 6 bases in the middle. This CDR3 region has 13 residues. The CDR3 loop is CSVEEAPNTEAFF. The CDR3, as DNA: TGCAGCGTTGAAGAGGCGCCGAACACTGAAGCTTTCTTT.

The rearrangement joins TRBV27 to TRBJ1-2; D is ambiguous. The CDR3 contains 12 residues. The V gene lost 6 bases and the J gene lost 8 bases, with 13 bases spanning the gap. The germline V gene has CDR1 MNHEY and CDR2 SMNVEV (reference sequence). In DNA, the CDR3 is TGTGCCAGCAGGGGTCGCGAGACCGGCTACACCTTC. Translating gives CASRGRETGYTF.

The rearrangement links TRBV7-2 to TRBJ2-7; D is uncertain. V was shortened by 0 bases and J by 6 bases, with 15 bases between the two germline ends. The CDR3 totals 15 residues. CDR1 and CDR2 from the germline V gene are SGHTA and FQGNSA. DNA of the CDR3: TGTGCCAGCAGCTTAGCCTTTGCGCGGTCGGGCGAGCAGTACTTC. This translates into CASSLAFARSGEQYF.

The chain couples TRBV18 to TRBJ1-5; D gene uncertain. This CDR3 has 12 residues. Deletions cut 3 bases from V and 9 bases from J, with 9 bases between. Per the germline V gene, CDR1 is KGHSH and CDR2 is LQKENI. CDR3 DNA: TGTGCCAGCTCACCTGAAATCGGGCCCCAGCATTTT. Residues: CASSPEIGPQHF.

The CDR3, as DNA: TGTGCCAGCAGTGAGTTCAGGGGGGGAATTTCACCCCTCCACTTT. Translation: CASSEFRGGISPLHF. V and J are TRBV6-1 and TRBJ1-6, with TRBD1 matching over 7 bases. The CDR3 has 15 amino acids. Germline trimming cut 3 bases from V and 9 bases from J; bases unmatched to any gene: 8. Germline V gene lookup returns CDR1 MNHNS and CDR2 SASEGT.

The chain is built from TRBV2 and TRBJ1-2; D is uncertain. Trimming shortened V by 4 bases and J by 2 bases, and 8 bases separated the two germline ends. Germline loops: CDR1 SNHLY, CDR2 FYNNEI. The CDR3 runs to 13 residues. The CDR3 nucleotides are TGTGCCAGCAGTGCCACCACCAACTATGGCTACACCTTC. This codes for CASSATTNYGYTF. The full variable domain, its missing parts supplied by reference TRBV2 and TRBJ1-2, is EPEVTQTPSHQVTQMGQEVILRCVPISNHLYFYWYRQILGQKVEFLVSFYNNEISEKSEIFDDQFSVERPDGSNFTLKIRSTKLEDSAMYFCASSATTNYGYTFGSGTRLTVV.

The chain carries TRBV28 and TRBJ2-5, with TRBD1 matching 7 bases. There are 16 residues in the CDR3. CDR1 is MDHEN, CDR2 SYDVKM, per germline. V gave up 3 bases and J gave up 1 base; unmatched junction bases: 8. The CDR3 region is CASSLRGRGTQETQYF. CDR3 nucleotide sequence: TGTGCCAGCAGTTTGAGGGGCAGGGGGACCCAAGAGACCCAGTACTTC.

As for this clone: Other DNA sequences within the sample encode an identical CDR3. The chain combines TRBV5-4 with TRBJ2-5; the match to TRBD2 covers 14 bases. Germline-derived CDR1 and CDR2 are SGHNT and YYREEE (reference sequence). The CDR3 runs 15 residues. Losses at the gene ends were 3 bases for V and 3 bases for J; bases not matched to a gene: 1. DNA for the CDR3: TGTGCCAGCAGCTCGGGACTAGCGGGAGAAGAGACCCAGTACTTC. Amino acids: CASSSGLAGEETQYF.

The chain has TRBV2 and TRBJ1-4; D call uncertain. V lost 8 bases to trimming and J lost 10 bases, with 11 bases between them. The CDR3 spans 11 residues. The V gene's germline CDR1 is SNHLY and CDR2 FYNNEI. CDR3 loop: CASVREGKLFF. The CDR3 DNA follows: TGTGCCAGCGTTCGAGAGGGAAAACTGTTTTTT.

This chain connects TRBV6-5 to TRBJ2-5; D not resolved. V dropped 4 bases and J dropped 5 bases, with 8 bases sitting between them. The CDR3 loop spans 12 amino acids. Germline V CDR1 and CDR2: MNHEY, SVGAGI. The CDR3 DNA reads as TGTGCCAGCAGTTCCTCCGGGGAGACCCAGTACTTC. Amino acid sequence: CASSSSGETQYF.

This chain links TRBV11-1 with TRBJ1-2; 9 nucleotides align to TRBD1. J was trimmed by 4 bases and V by 5 bases; bases with no gene match: 2. The germline V gene encodes CDR1 SGHAT and CDR2 FQDESV (reference sequence). The CDR3 has 13 residues. CDR3 in DNA: TGTGCCAGCAGCCGACAGGGGGGCTATGGCTACACCTTC. Protein: CASSRQGGYGYTF.

This chain connects TRBV21-1 to TRBJ1-2. TRBV21-1 is annotated as a pseudogene. CDR3 length: 16 amino acids. The CDR3 loop reads CASSKLRVAGASGYTF. CDR3 sequence (DNA): TGTGCCAGCAGCAAGTTACGGGTCGCGGGCGCATCTGGCTACACCTTC.

This chain joins TRBV4-1 and TRBJ1-3; D not resolved. Germline-derived CDR1 and CDR2 are MGHRA and YSYEKL. The CDR3 has 18 amino acids. V was trimmed by 0 bases and J by 5 bases, leaving 20 bases between them. Here the CDR3 DNA reads TGCGCCAGCAGCCAAGAAAGAGATGGGAAACCGGGGAGAAACACCATATATTTT. It specifies CASSQERDGKPGRNTIYF.

The chain has TRBV6-6 and TRBJ1-5, with TRBD1 matching over 8 bases. Trimming cost V 5 bases and J 1 base; bases outside gene matches: 4. CDR1 and CDR2 (germline): MNHNY, SVGAGI (reference sequence). The CDR3 has 15 residues. The CDR3 DNA reads TGTGCCAGCAGTCGACAGGGGACGAGCAATCAGCCCCAGCATTTT. This codes for CASSRQGTSNQPQHF.

This clone occurred once. V is TRBV4-1 and J is TRBJ2-7; TRBD1 is a possible D gene (6 bases). The CDR3 runs to 14 residues. Looked up from germline, CDR1 is MGHRA and CDR2 is YSYEKL. The V end was cut by 3 bases, the J end by 2 bases, with 11 bases between. CDR3 in amino acids: CASSHPGQPYEQYF. DNA of the CDR3: TGCGCCAGCAGCCACCCCGGACAGCCCTACGAGCAGTACTTC.

The V and J genes are TRBV25-1 and TRBJ2-5; 15 bases are shared with TRBD2. Germline V gene data show CDR1 as MGHDK and CDR2 as SYGVNS. The CDR3 covers 17 residues. V shed 4 bases and J 4 bases; nucleotides not matched to a gene: 7. CDR3 in amino acids: CASSARTSGRAGETQYF. CDR3 DNA: TGTGCCAGCAGTGCCCGGACTAGCGGGAGGGCCGGAGAGACCCAGTACTTC.

The chain combines TRBV4-1 with TRBJ2-5, with D possibly matching TRBD1 (5 bases). V lost 1 base, J lost 9 bases, and 12 bases lay in between. Germline V gives CDR1 MGHRA, CDR2 YSYEKL. The CDR3 length is 13 residues. The CDR3 nucleotides read TGCGCCAGCAGCCAAGGGCAGGGCATGGCCCAGTACTTC. Its translation: CASSQGQGMAQYF.